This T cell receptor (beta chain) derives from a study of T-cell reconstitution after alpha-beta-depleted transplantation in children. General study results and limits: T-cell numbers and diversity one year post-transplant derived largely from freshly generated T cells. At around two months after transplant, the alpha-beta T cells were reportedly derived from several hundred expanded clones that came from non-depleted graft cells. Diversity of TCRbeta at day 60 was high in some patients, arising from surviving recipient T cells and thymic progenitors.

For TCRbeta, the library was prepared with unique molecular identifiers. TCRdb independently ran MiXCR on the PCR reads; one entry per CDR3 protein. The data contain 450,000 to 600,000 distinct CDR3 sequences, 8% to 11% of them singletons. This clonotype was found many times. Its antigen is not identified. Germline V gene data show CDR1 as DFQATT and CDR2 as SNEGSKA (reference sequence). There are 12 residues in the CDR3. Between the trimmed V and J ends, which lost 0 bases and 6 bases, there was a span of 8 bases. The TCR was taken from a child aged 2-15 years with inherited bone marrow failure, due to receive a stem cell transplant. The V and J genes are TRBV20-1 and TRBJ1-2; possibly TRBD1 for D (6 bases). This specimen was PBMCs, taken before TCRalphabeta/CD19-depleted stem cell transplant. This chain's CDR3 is CSAREGGHGYTF. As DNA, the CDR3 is TGCAGTGCTAGAGAGGGGGGGCATGGCTACACCTTC.